This TCR beta chain is from a study of lymphopenia after photon versus proton radiotherapy. The protocol was immunoSEQ multiplex PCR, while the TCRdb copy is restricted to in-frame clones and leaves out a portion. The data contain about 50,000 clones, 83% of them singletons. Notes on the study in general: Larger post-nadir TCR diversity loss correlated inversely with survival in deceased patients. Photon-treated patients lost naive T cells and TCR diversity; proton-treated stayed stable. Only patients who died were analyzed for survival; proton advantage is unproven.

V was trimmed by 5 bases and J by 3 bases, leaving 14 bases between them. Germline values: CDR1 LNHDA, CDR2 SQIVND (reference sequence). The CDR3 has 14 residues. Concerning this clone itself: What it binds is not known.

This TCR came from a man aged 45-65 years with gastric cancer. The sample in question was peripheral blood, obtained from a patient treated with photon-based radiotherapy. The chain joins TRBV19 to TRBJ2-7; the D gene is possibly TRBD1 (6 bases). This chain's CDR3 is CASSDGQPHYEQYF. The CDR3 bases are TGTGCCAGTAGTGACGGACAGCCTCACTACGAGCAGTACTTC.